This T cell receptor (beta chain) was captured by sequencing in a study of vaccination and CD4 T cells after COVID-19 (dated by TCRdb to between 2022 and 2023). In terms of the full investigation: The convalescent cohort included six males and four females, with two Hispanic individuals, seven Caucasians, two Asians and one multiracial person. Post-vaccine blood samples were obtained a median of approximately 74 days after the second vaccine dose, with a range of roughly 13 to 250 days. Control cultures received a CEFX viral epitope pool as the positive control, an HIV-1 Nef peptide pool as the negative control, or no peptide. Culture stimuli were overlapping spike peptide pools from SARS-CoV-2 and from the common cold coronaviruses HCoV-NL63, HCoV-OC43 and HCoV-229E. In 10 COVID-19 convalescent patients and a few infection-naive healthy vaccine recipients, researchers compared the spike-specific CD4+ TCR repertoire from before mRNA vaccination with the repertoire from after. Post-COVID blood samples from convalescent patients were collected a median of 101 days after diagnosis, with a range of roughly 30 to 170 days. Memory CD4+ T cell crossreactivity between SARS-CoV-2 and common cold coronavirus spike proteins was assessed at the TCR clonotype level in an earlier paper using these donors. Participants received two doses of either the Pfizer-BioNTech BNT162b2 vaccine (n=8) or the Moderna mRNA-1273 vaccine (n=2). The study at large found these results: Of the vaccine-specific clones in convalescent patients, 304 of 307, or nearly all, reacted only to SARS-CoV-2 spike and did not cross-react with common cold coronaviruses. The median number of SARS-CoV-2-reactive clonotypes rose from around 20 after infection to roughly 38 after vaccination, but the change was not significant. In convalescent patients, a median around 89% of post-vaccine SARS-CoV-2-reactive clones were detected only after vaccination, suggesting vaccine-specific priming. Only a relatively small number of convalescent patients were included in the study, and early timepoints following natural infection were not analyzed.

Remarks on this clonotype: Its cognate antigen has yet to be identified. No much larger clone is present one base from it, and per-base qualities are unavailable.

Read against the paper, the sample's treatment or condition label means: roughly ten-day PBMC culture with coronavirus spike peptide pools or control peptides (ViraFEST assay). CD4+ T cells from unexposed donors were collected before the COVID-19 pandemic (2011-2018). The study used the ViraFEST assay, which expanded antigen-specific T cells with peptide pools and then identified expanded clonotypes by TCR sequencing. Each well held approximately 2 million PBMCs cultured in IMDM containing approximately 5% human AB serum and 9 to 10 IU/ml IL-2, with 8 to 10 ug/ml peptide pools added. Half of the culture medium was replaced with fresh IL-2-containing medium on days 3 and 7. After 10 to 11 days of culture, CD4+ T cells were isolated by negative selection using the EasySep CD4+ T cell isolation kit. Unexposed donor CD4+ T cells were tested for reactivity to SARS-CoV-2 S and N and four common cold coronavirus spike pools, as cell number allowed. Ficoll-Paque Plus gradient centrifugation was used to isolate PBMCs from whole blood, and the isolated PBMCs were then either used fresh or cryopreserved at -140C. In general, triplicate wells were set up for every culture condition. Leukapheresis product for the unexposed donors was purchased commercially.

The receptor library was made with PCR. At the Johns Hopkins FTIC core, DNA from the cultured CD4+ T cells underwent TCR sequencing with the Oncomine TCR Beta short-read assay. The QIAamp micro DNA kit was used to extract genomic DNA from the cultured CD4+ T cells. Oncomine TCR Beta libraries from cultured CD4+ T cells were pooled using unique dual indexes and sequenced on an Illumina iSeq 100. In the paper's pipeline: Non-productive sequences were removed, and CDR3s not starting with C, not ending with F or W, or shorter than 7 amino acids were discarded. The MANAFEST web application identified antigen-specific clonotypes by comparing peptide-stimulated wells against reference wells and other culture wells. For a clone to be called positive, the clone needed an FDR below 0.05, an odds ratio above 5, and a productive frequency above 0.1% in at least two of three replicate wells. Cross-reactive clonotypes were defined as significantly expanded in both SARS-CoV-2 spike wells and at least one common cold coronavirus spike condition. Using R version 3.6.1, CDR3 homology was evaluated through Levenshtein distances (stringdist) along with unrooted phylogenetic trees (ape). TCRdb trimmed the raw reads at Q25, called clones with MiXCR and kept productive beta chains. Rows merge per CDR3 protein into single entries with the most common DNA and genes. TCRdb, not the authors, supplied the V and J calls. For this sample there are some 10,000 distinct CDR3 sequences; more than 30% appear just once. Together, the top ten hold less than 15% of the sample.

Trimming costs V 5 bases and J 5 bases, and their ends lie 15 bases apart. Measured from the cysteine to the phenylalanine, the CDR3 is 14 residues long. The entry retains the CDR3 DNA only, 42 bases that are in frame from base 1. For CDR1 and CDR2, the germline V gene lists SGHAT and FQNNGV. Sequenced material: CD4+ T cells from blood, cultured in vitro. The TCR was taken from a human donor in good health. The rearranged segments are TRBV11-2 and TRBJ2-5; the D call is possibly TRBD1 or TRBD2, each sharing 5 bases. The CDR3 corresponds to CASSLRGPRETQYF. Read as DNA, the sequence is TGTGCCAGCAGCCTCCGGGGCCCCCGGGAGACCCAGTACTTC.